This T cell receptor beta chain stems from a study of T cells in Graves' hyperthyroidism and ophthalmopathy. TCR beta CDR3 sequences were amplified from RNA transcripts. The TCR CDR3 first-round RT-PCR relied on the HTBI primer set. TCRdb re-analysed the multiplex PCR reads in MiXCR, keeping a single row per CDR3 protein. The table lists some 690,000 distinct CDR3 sequences, roughly a sixth of them singletons. Clinicians diagnosed patients from clinical symptoms, serum thyroxine and TRAb, thyroid ultrasound and orbital computed tomography. This clonotype occurred many times. The germline CDR1 and CDR2 sequences are MDHEN and SYDVKM. This CDR3 comprises 13 residues. V was clipped by 10 bases and J by 0 bases, with 13 bases between them.

The sequenced sample was blood. This TCR was recovered from a man in his fifties or sixties with Graves' hyperthyroidism. This rearrangement joins TRBV28 to TRBJ2-7; D is unclear. As DNA, the CDR3 is TGTGCCACCTTGTCGGCTTACTCCTACGAGCAGTACTTC. Protein product: CATLSAYSYEQYF.